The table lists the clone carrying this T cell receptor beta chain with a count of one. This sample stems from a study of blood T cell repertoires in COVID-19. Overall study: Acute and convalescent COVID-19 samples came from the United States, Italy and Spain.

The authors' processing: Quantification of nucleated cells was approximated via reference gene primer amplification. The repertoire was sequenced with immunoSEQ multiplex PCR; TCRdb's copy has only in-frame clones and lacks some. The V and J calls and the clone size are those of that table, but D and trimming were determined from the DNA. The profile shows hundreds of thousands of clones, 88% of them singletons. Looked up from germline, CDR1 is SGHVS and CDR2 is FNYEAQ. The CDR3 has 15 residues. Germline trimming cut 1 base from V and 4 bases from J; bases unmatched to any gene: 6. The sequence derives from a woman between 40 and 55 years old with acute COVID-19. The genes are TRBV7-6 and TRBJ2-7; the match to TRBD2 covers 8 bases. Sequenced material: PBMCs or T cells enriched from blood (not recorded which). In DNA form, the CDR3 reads TGTGCCAGCAGCTTAGAATCCGGGACTAGTTACGAGCAGTACTTC. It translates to CASSLESGTSYEQYF.